A single sample is the source of the 13 T cell receptor beta chains below, sequenced in a study of identifying expanded T cells in peripheral blood (dated by TCRdb to 2018 to 2020). Library prep was done by the immunoSEQ multiplex PCR assay. The source is immuneACCESS, and TCRdb retained only in-frame sequences with V and J called. Part of the clones is not carried over; for the studies checked, unresolved V genes explain less than half of this, and the remainder is unexplained. The sample data list tens of thousands of clones, and 85% to 90% of these were observed just once. The ten biggest clones cover around 17% of the sample. Sequenced input: blood. These TCRs come from a person aged 18 to 75 in good health.

This chain connects TRBV9 to TRBJ2-3, with D perhaps assigned TRBD1 or TRBD2 (5 bases each). This CDR3 has 15 residues. Deletions cut 0 bases from V and 1 base from J, with 9 bases between. CDR1 and CDR2 (germline): SGDLS, YYNGEE. CDR3 amino acids: CASSVAGRRTDTQYF. CDR3 sequence (DNA): TGTGCCAGCAGCGTAGCGGGACGTCGCACAGATACGCAGTATTTT.

The chain couples TRBV5-1 to TRBJ1-2; 7 bases match TRBD1. The CDR3 runs to 14 residues. In germline, CDR1 is SGHRS, CDR2 YFSETQ. V dropped 5 bases and J dropped 8; count of bases not matched to a gene: 12. The CDR3 is CASRPTGDQVGYTF. CDR3 bases: TGCGCCAGCAGGCCTACAGGGGACCAGGTGGGCTACACCTTC.

The genes are TRBV7-9 and TRBJ2-7; 11 bases are a match to TRBD2. This CDR3 has 14 residues. CDR1 SEHNR and CDR2 FQNEAQ come from the germline V gene (reference sequence). Germline trimming cut 4 bases from V and 6 bases from J; bases unmatched to any gene: 5. The CDR3 bases are TGTGCCAGCAGCTCCTTGACTAGCGGGGTCGAGCAGTACTTC. Protein: CASSSLTSGVEQYF. Using reference TRBV7-9 and TRBJ2-7 for the parts outside the CDR3, the full variable domain is DTGVSQNPRHKITKRGQNVTFRCDPISEHNRLYWYRQTLGQGPEFLTYFQNEAQLEKSRLLSDRFSAERPKGSFSTLEIQRTEQGDSAMYLCASSSLTSGVEQYFGPGTRLTVT.

The V and J genes are TRBV5-1 and TRBJ2-3, with a possible D match to TRBD1 (6 bases). This CDR3 has 16 amino acids. V lost 5 bases, J lost 5 bases, and 21 bases lay in between. Germline CDR1 reads SGHRS; CDR2 reads YFSETQ. This CDR3 reads CASSSSPGQSGDTQYF. CDR3 nucleotides: TGCGCCAGCAGTTCCTCCCCGGGACAATCCGGAGATACGCAGTATTTT.

The V call is TRBV6-4, the J call TRBJ2-1, with 7 bases lining up with TRBD2. Germline V gives CDR1 MRHNA, CDR2 SNTAGT. The CDR3 extends over 14 amino acids. After removal of 6 bases from V and 10 bases from J, the junction contained 12 bases not matched to a gene. The CDR3 DNA follows: TGTGCCAGCAGCGGGGGGTCCGAAGTAGGGGAGCAGTTCTTC. Translation gives CASSGGSEVGEQFF.

The rearrangement links TRBV11-2 to TRBJ1-4; no firm D call. The germline CDR1 and CDR2 sequences are SGHAT and FQNNGV. This CDR3 region has 14 residues. V lost 3 bases and J lost 3, with 8 bases in between. In DNA, the CDR3 is TGTGCCAGCAGCTTGACAAGTGCTAATGAAAAACTGTTTTTT. Protein: CASSLTSANEKLFF. Together with reference TRBV11-2 and TRBJ1-4, the CDR3 gives the full variable domain: EAGVAQSPRYKIIEKRQSVAFWCNPISGHATLYWYQQILGQGPKLLIQFQNNGVVDDSQLPKDRFSAERLKGVDSTLKIQPAKLEDSAVYLCASSLTSANEKLFFGSGTQLSVL.

The J gene is TRBJ2-5, the V gene TRBV4-3, with a weak D call TRBD1 (6 bases). Matching the DNA end better, TRBJ2-7 makes the J call doubtful. The CDR3 runs 15 residues. Germline CDR1 is LGHNA and CDR2 is YSLEER. Here the CDR3 DNA reads TGCGCCAGCAGCCACCTGCCCCAGGGGACCTACGAGCAGTACTTC. Translating it yields CASSHLPQGTYEQYF.

The chain's CDR3 is CASSAGETGRYGYTF. CDR3 sequence (DNA): TGTGCCAGTAGTGCGGGGGAGACAGGACGGTATGGCTACACCTTC. The chain recombines TRBV19 with TRBJ1-2, with D possibly matching TRBD1 (6 bases). CDR1 LNHDA and CDR2 SQIVND come from the germline V gene (reference sequence). The CDR3 is 15 amino acids. V lost 5 bases, J lost 5 bases, and 18 bases lay in between.

V and J are TRBV4-2 and TRBJ1-5, with TRBD1 identical over 7 bases. Germline CDR1 is LGHNA and CDR2 is YNFKEQ. Trimming cost V 5 bases and J 4 bases; bases outside gene matches: 5. This CDR3 is built from 14 residues. For the CDR3, the DNA is TGTGCCAGCAGCTTGGGACAGCTAAATCAGCCCCAGCATTTT. Its protein is CASSLGQLNQPQHF.

This chain links TRBV11-1 with TRBJ2-1; 11 nucleotides line up with TRBD1. Germline assignment: CDR1 SGHAT and CDR2 FQDESV (reference sequence). The CDR3 has 13 residues. V lost 5 bases to trimming and J lost 15 bases; unmatched junction nucleotides: 9. As DNA, the CDR3 is TGTGCCAGCAGCCGAGGACAGGGGGCTCTCCCGTTCTTC. Its protein is CASSRGQGALPFF.

The CDR3 DNA reads TGTGCCAGCAGCCCCAACACAGATACGCAGTATTTT. Amino acids: CASSPNTDTQYF. The chain couples TRBV7-2 to TRBJ2-3, with D unclear. The CDR3 has 12 amino acids. Germline V lookup: CDR1 SGHTA, CDR2 FQGNSA. Trimming took off 5 bases at V and 2 bases at J, with 5 bases between the two ends. The whole variable domain, remainder taken from reference TRBV7-2 and TRBJ2-3, is GAGVSQSPSNKVTEKGKDVELRCDPISGHTALYWYRQSLGQGLEFLIYFQGNSAPDKSGLPSDRFSAERTGGSVSTLTIQRTQQEDSAVYLCASSPNTDTQYFGPGTRLTVL.

This chain links TRBV7-2 with TRBJ1-5; no reliable D call. The length of the CDR3 is 16 residues. Trimming took 2 bases from V and 3 from J, leaving 14 bases between them. Germline V gives CDR1 SGHTA, CDR2 FQGNSA. DNA of the CDR3: TGTGCCAGCAGCTTATCCTGGCAGCACCCCAATCAGCCCCAGCATTTT. It is translated as CASSLSWQHPNQPQHF.

The chain combines TRBV27 with TRBJ2-2, with 13 bases fitting TRBD2. The CDR3 is made up of 18 amino acids. Germline V gives CDR1 MNHEY, CDR2 SMNVEV (reference sequence). With 5 bases clipped from V and 3 bases from J, the junction kept 9 bases outside the gene matches. The CDR3 loop is CASSRLGLAGTDTGELFF. DNA of the CDR3: TGTGCCAGCAGTCGATTGGGACTAGCGGGGACGGACACCGGGGAGCTGTTTTTT.